This T cell receptor beta chain is from a study of T-cell reconstitution after alpha-beta-depleted transplantation in children. The library targeted TCRbeta and was prepared with unique molecular identifiers. TCRdb analysed the PCR reads with MiXCR anew, one entry per CDR3 protein. The sample has some 590,000 distinct CDR3 sequences; 8% to 11% are singletons. This CDR3 region has 14 residues. Germline V lookup: CDR1 SGHTA, CDR2 FQGNSA. Trimming stripped 5 bases from V and 2 bases from J, with 9 bases between. This clonotype was seen a few times. The origin of this receptor is a human donor who donated a stem cell graft to a child with acute myeloid leukemia. Sequenced material: PBMCs from the stem cell graft donor, taken from the stem cell graft. The chain links TRBV7-2 to TRBJ2-2; D gene uncertain. This chain's CDR3 is CASSALLNTGELFF. CDR3 sequence (DNA): TGTGCCAGCAGCGCCTTGTTAAACACCGGGGAGCTGTTTTTT.